The clone carrying this T cell receptor (beta chain) was counted once. Its antigen is as yet unknown. The isolated RNA, all of it, was reverse transcribed, so expressed TCRB transcripts were what got sequenced. The data were produced by immunoSEQ multiplex PCR, yet TCRdb's version contains in-frame clones alone and is incomplete. The sample lists around 310,000 clones; 8% to 13% were seen once. This specimen belongs to a study of beta chain features in type 1 diabetes. Study in general: The study found patients and healthy donors alike in age, gender and cell yields.

Each population that was sorted was more than 95% pure. Findings of the study overall: Within the patient group, naive, central memory and Treg TCRB repertoires appeared more similar to each other than within healthy donors.

The sequenced sample was naive CD4+ T cells from blood. This TCR was recovered from a woman aged 25 to 39 in good health.

The CDR3 nucleotides read TGTGCCAGCAGCCCCTGGACTAGCGGGGACTACAATGAGCAGTTCTTC. Translation gives CASSPWTSGDYNEQFF. The rearrangement joins TRBV9 to TRBJ2-1; 12 bases are shared with TRBD2. The germline V gene has CDR1 SGDLS and CDR2 YYNGEE. The CDR3 is 16 amino acids. V dropped 4 bases and J dropped 3; count of bases not matched to a gene: 5.